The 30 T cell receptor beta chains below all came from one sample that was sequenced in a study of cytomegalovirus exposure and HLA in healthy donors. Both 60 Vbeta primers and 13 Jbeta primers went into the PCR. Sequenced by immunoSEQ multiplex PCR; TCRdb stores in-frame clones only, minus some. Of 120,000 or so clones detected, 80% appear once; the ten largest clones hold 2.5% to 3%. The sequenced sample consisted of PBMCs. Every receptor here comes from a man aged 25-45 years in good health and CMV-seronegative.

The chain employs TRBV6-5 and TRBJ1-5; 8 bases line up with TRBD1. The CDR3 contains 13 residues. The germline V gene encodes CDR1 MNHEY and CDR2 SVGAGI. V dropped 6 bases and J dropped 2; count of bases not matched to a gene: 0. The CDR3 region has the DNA TGTGCCAGCAGGGGACAGGGCAATCAGCCCCAGCATTTT. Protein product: CASRGQGNQPQHF.

The CDR3 loop is CASSVMVAQETQYF. CDR3 sequence (DNA): TGTGCCAGTAGTGTGATGGTAGCTCAAGAGACCCAGTACTTC. The J gene is TRBJ2-5, the V gene TRBV19; D unresolved. The CDR3 has 14 residues. V lost 5 bases to trimming and J lost 2 bases, with 12 bases between them. Per germline, CDR1 LNHDA and CDR2 SQIVND (reference sequence).

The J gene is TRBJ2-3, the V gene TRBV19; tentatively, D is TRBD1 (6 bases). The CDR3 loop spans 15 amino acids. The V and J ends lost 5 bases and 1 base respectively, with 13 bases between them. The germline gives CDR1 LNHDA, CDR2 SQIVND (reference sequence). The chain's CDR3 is CASSWGQRGTDTQYF. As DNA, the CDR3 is TGTGCCAGTAGTTGGGGACAAAGGGGCACAGATACGCAGTATTTT.

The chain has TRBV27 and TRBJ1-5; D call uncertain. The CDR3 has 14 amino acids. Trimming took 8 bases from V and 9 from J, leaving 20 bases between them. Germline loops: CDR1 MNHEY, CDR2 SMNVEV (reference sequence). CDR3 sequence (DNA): TGTGCCAGCCGGGCGGGAGTGGGGAGCTTGCCCCAGCATTTT. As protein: CASRAGVGSLPQHF.

CDR3 in DNA: TGTGCCAGCAGCCTGACAGGACTGAGGAACACTGAAGCTTTCTTT. Its translation: CASSLTGLRNTEAFF. The rearrangement links TRBV6-5 to TRBJ1-1, with D possibly being TRBD1 (6 bases). The CDR3 has 15 amino acids. V lost 6 bases and J lost 1, with 15 bases in between. Germline V gene data show CDR1 as MNHEY and CDR2 as SVGAGI.

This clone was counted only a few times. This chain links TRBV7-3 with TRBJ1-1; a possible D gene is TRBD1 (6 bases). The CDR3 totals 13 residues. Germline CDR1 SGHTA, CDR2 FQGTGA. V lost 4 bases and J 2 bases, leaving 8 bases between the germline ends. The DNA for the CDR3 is TGTGCCAGCAGCTCGGACAGCAACACTGAAGCTTTCTTT. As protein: CASSSDSNTEAFF.

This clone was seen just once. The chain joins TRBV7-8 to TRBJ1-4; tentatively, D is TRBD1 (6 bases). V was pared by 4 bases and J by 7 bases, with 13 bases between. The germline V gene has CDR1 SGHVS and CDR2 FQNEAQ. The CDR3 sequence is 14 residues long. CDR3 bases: TGTGCCAGCAGCTCACGCAGCAGGGGTGAAAAACTGTTTTTT. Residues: CASSSRSRGEKLFF.

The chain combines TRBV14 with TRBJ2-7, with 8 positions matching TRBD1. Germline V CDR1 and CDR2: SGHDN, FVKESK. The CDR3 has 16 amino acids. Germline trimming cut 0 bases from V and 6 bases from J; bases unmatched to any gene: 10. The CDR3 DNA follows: TGTGCCAGCAGCCAAGATTTCAGGGGACAGGATATCGAGCAGTACTTC. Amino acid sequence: CASSQDFRGQDIEQYF.

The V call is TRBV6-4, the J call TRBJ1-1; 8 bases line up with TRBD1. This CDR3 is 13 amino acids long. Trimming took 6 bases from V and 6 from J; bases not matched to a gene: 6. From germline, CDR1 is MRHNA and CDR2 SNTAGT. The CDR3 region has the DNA TGTGCCAGCAGACAATCACAGGGGGCTGAAGCTTTCTTT. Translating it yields CASRQSQGAEAFF.

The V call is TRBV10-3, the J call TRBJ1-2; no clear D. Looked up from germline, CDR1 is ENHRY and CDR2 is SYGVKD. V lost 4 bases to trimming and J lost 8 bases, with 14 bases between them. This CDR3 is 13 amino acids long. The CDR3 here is CAISGTLDCGYTF. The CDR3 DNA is TGTGCCATCAGTGGAACTCTTGATTGCGGCTACACCTTC.

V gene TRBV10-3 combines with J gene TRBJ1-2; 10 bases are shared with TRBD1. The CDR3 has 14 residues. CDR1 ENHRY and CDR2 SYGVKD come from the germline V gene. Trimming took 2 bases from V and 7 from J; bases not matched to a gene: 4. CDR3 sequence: CAISEKGQGTGYTF. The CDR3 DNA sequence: TGTGCCATCAGTGAGAAGGGACAGGGGACTGGCTACACCTTC.

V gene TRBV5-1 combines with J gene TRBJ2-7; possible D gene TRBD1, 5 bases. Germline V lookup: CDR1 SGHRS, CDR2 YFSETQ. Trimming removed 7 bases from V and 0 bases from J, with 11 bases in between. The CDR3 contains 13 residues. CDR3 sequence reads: CASAGHGSYEQYF. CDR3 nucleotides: TGCGCCAGCGCAGGACACGGCTCCTACGAGCAGTACTTC.

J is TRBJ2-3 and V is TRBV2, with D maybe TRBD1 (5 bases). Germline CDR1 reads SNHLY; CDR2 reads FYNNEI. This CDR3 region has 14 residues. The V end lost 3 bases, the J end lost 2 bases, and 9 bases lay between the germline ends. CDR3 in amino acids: CASSEQGYTDTQYF. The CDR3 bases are TGTGCCAGCAGTGAGCAGGGCTACACAGATACGCAGTATTTT.

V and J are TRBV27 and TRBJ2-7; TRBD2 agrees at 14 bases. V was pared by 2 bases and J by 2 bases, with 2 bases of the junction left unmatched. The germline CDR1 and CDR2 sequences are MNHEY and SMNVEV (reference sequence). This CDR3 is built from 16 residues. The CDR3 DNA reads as TGTGCCAGCAGTTTAGGGACTAGCGGGAGCGCCTACGAGCAGTACTTC. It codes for CASSLGTSGSAYEQYF.

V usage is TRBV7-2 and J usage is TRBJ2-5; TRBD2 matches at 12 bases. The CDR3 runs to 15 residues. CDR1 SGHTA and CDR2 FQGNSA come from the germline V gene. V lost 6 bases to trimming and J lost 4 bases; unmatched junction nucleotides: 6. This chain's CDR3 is CASRLTSGRAETQYF. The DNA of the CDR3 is TGTGCCAGCAGGTTGACTAGCGGGAGAGCAGAGACCCAGTACTTC.

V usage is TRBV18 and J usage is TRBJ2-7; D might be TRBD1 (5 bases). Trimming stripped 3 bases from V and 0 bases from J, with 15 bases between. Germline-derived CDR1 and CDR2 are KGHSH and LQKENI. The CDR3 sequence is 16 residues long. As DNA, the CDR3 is TGTGCCAGCTCACCCCCCCAGGACACTGGCTCCTACGAGCAGTACTTC. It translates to CASSPPQDTGSYEQYF. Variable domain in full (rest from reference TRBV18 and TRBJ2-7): NAGVMQNPRHLVRRRGQEARLRCSPMKGHSHVYWYRQLPEEGLKFMVYLQKENIIDESGMPKERFSAEFPKEGPSILRIQQVVRGDSAAYFCASSPPQDTGSYEQYFGPGTRLTVT.

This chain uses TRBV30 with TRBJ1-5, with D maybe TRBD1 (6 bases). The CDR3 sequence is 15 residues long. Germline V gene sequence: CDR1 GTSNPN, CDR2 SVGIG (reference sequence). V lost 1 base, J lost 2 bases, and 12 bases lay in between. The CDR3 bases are TGTGCCTGGAGTGCAGGGGAGGGAGGCAATCAGCCCCAGCATTTT. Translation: CAWSAGEGGNQPQHF.

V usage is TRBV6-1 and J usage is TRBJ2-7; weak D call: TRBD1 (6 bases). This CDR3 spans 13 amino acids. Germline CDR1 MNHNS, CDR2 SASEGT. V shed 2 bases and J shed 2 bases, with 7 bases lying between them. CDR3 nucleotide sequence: TGTGCCAGCAGTGAAAGGGGGACCTACGAGCAGTACTTC. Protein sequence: CASSERGTYEQYF.

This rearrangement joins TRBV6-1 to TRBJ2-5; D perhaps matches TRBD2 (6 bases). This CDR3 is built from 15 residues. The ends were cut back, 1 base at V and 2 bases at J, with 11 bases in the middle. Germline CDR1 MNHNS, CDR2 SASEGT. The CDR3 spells CASSEGGTVQETQYF. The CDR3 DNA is TGTGCCAGCAGTGAAGGGGGGACTGTACAAGAGACCCAGTACTTC.

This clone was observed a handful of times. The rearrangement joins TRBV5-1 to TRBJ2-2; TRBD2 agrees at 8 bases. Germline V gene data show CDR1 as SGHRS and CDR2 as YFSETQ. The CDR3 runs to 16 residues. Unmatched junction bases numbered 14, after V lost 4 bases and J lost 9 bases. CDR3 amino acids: CASSPPSSGPERELFF. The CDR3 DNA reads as TGCGCCAGCAGCCCTCCGTCTAGCGGGCCGGAACGGGAGCTGTTTTTT.

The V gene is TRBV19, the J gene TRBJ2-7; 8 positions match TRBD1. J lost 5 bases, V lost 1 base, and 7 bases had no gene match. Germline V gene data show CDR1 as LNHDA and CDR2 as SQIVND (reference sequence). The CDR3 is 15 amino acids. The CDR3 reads CASSIADRGSNEQYF. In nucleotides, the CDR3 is TGTGCCAGTAGTATAGCTGACAGGGGCAGTAACGAGCAGTACTTC.

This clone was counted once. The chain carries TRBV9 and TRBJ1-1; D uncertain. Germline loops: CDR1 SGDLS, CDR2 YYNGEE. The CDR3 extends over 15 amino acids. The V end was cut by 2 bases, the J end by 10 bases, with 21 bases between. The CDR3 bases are TGTGCCAGCAGCGTCGGCCCGGATTACAGCTCCGGAGCTTTCTTT. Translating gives CASSVGPDYSSGAFF.

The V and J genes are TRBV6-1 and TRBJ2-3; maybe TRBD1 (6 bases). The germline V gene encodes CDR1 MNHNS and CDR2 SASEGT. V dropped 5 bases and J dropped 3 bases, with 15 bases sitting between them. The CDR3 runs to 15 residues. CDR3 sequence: CASSRLQGDTDTQYF. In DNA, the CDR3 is TGTGCCAGCAGTCGACTACAGGGTGATACAGATACGCAGTATTTT.

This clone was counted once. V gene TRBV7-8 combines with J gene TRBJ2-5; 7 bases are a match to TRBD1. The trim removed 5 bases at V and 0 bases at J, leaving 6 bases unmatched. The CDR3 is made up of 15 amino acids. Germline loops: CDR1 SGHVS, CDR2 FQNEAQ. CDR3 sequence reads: CASSPRDSYQETQYF. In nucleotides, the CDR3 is TGTGCCAGCAGCCCCCGGGACAGCTACCAAGAGACCCAGTACTTC.

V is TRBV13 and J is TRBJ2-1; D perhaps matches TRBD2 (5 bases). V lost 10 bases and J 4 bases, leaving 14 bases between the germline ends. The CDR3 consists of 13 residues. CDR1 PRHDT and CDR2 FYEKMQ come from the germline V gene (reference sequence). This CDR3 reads CATKPSGYNEQFF. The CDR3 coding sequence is TGTGCCACGAAACCGAGCGGTTACAATGAGCAGTTCTTC.

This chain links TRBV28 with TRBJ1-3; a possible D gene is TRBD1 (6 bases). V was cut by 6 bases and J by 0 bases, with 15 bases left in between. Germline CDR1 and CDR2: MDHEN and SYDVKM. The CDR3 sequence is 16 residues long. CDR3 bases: TGTGCCAGCAGGGAACAGGGAGATATCTCTGGAAACACCATATATTTT. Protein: CASREQGDISGNTIYF.

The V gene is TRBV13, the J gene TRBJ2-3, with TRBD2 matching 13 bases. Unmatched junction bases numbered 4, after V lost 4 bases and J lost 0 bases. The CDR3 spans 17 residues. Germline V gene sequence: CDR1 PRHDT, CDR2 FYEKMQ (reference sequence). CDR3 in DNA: TGTGCCAGCAGCTCTGGACTAGCGGGGGTTAGCACAGATACGCAGTATTTT. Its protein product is CASSSGLAGVSTDTQYF. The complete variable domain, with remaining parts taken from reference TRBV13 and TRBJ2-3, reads AAGVIQSPRHLIKEKRETATLKCYPIPRHDTVYWYQQGPGQDPQFLISFYEKMQSDKGSIPDRFSAQQFSDYHSELNMSSLELGDSALYFCASSSGLAGVSTDTQYFGPGTRLTVL.

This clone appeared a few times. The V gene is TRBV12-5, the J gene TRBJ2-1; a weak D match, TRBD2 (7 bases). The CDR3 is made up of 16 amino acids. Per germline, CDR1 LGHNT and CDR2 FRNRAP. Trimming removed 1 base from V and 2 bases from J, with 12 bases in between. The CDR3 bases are TGTGCTAGTGGTTTGGAGGTAGGGGGGGCCTACAATGAGCAGTTCTTC. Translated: CASGLEVGGAYNEQFF.

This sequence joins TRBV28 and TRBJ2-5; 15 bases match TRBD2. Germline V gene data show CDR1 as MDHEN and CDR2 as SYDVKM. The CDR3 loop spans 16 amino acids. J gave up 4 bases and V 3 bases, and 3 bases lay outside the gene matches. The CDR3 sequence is CASSLWTSGRGETQYF. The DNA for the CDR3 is TGTGCCAGCAGTTTGTGGACTAGCGGGAGGGGAGAGACCCAGTACTTC.

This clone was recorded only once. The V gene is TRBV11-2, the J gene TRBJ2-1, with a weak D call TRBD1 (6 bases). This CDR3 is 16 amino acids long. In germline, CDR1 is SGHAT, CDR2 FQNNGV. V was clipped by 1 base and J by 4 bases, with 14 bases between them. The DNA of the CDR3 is TGTGCCAGCAGCTTAGGATACGGGACACAATACAATGAGCAGTTCTTC. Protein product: CASSLGYGTQYNEQFF. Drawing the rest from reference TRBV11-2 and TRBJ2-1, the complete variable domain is EAGVAQSPRYKIIEKRQSVAFWCNPISGHATLYWYQQILGQGPKLLIQFQNNGVVDDSQLPKDRFSAERLKGVDSTLKIQPAKLEDSAVYLCASSLGYGTQYNEQFFGPGTRLTVL.